The 22 T cell receptor beta chains presented below share a single source sample, sequenced in a study of cytomegalovirus exposure and HLA in healthy donors. The PCR contained 60 Vbeta and 13 Jbeta primers. Some clones are missing from TCRdb's copy, which holds only in-frame ones; the method was immunoSEQ multiplex PCR. The sample carries over 200,000 clones, roughly 70% recorded once. Material: PBMCs. These receptors all stem from a man aged 35 to 55 in good health and CMV-seropositive.

The genes are TRBV19 and TRBJ1-1; 11 bases are a match to TRBD1. Germline V CDR1 and CDR2: LNHDA, SQIVND (reference sequence). This CDR3 spans 16 amino acids. With V trimmed by 1 base and J by 1 base, 2 bases remained unmatched. The CDR3 here is CASSIGTGGANTEAFF. DNA for the CDR3: TGTGCCAGTAGTATAGGGACAGGGGGCGCGAACACTGAAGCTTTCTTT. Looking up the rest from reference TRBV19 and TRBJ1-1 gives the full variable domain: DGGITQSPKYLFRKEGQNVTLSCEQNLNHDAMYWYRQDPGQGLRLIYYSQIVNDFQKGDIAEGYSVSREKKESFPLTVTSAQKNPTAFYLCASSIGTGGANTEAFFGQGTRLTVV.

This clone is a singleton in its sample. The chain couples TRBV13 to TRBJ2-7; D may be TRBD2 (6 bases). This CDR3 region has 16 residues. V lost 4 bases to trimming and J lost 0 bases, with 16 bases between them. The germline gives CDR1 PRHDT, CDR2 FYEKMQ (reference sequence). This CDR3 is CASSWGRGGSSYEQYF. The CDR3, as DNA: TGTGCCAGCAGCTGGGGACGTGGGGGGAGCTCCTACGAGCAGTACTTC.

The table lists this clone with a few counts. This rearrangement joins TRBV4-2 to TRBJ2-3, with 8 bases identical to TRBD1. The J segment lost 6 bases and the V segment lost 1 base, leaving 9 bases of the junction unmatched. The CDR3 is 16 amino acids. The germline CDR1 and CDR2 sequences are LGHNA and YNFKEQ. CDR3: CASSQVRTGLGDTQYF. The CDR3 nucleotides are TGTGCCAGCAGCCAAGTTAGGACAGGGCTGGGCGATACGCAGTATTTT.

The J gene is TRBJ1-6, the V gene TRBV6-1; D is possibly TRBD1 (6 bases). Germline CDR1 MNHNS, CDR2 SASEGT. The CDR3 is made up of 15 amino acids. Trimming took off 7 bases at V and 2 bases at J, with 12 bases between the two ends. The chain's CDR3 is CASKGHEAYNSPLHF. For the CDR3, the DNA is TGTGCCAGCAAGGGACACGAGGCCTATAATTCACCCCTCCACTTT.

This chain connects TRBV6-5 to TRBJ1-4, with D perhaps TRBD1 (5 bases). CDR1 is MNHEY and CDR2 is SVGAGI in the germline V gene. The CDR3 extends over 14 amino acids. The V end lost 5 bases, the J end lost 5 bases, and 12 bases lay between the germline ends. The CDR3 nucleotides are TGTGCCAGCAGTGTTGCGGGGCCGAATGAAAAACTGTTTTTT. It translates to CASSVAGPNEKLFF.

The chain links TRBV4-3 to TRBJ2-1; possibly TRBD2 for D (5 bases). The V and J ends lost 0 bases and 15 bases respectively, with 18 bases between them. In germline, CDR1 is LGHNA, CDR2 YSLEER. The length of the CDR3 is 14 residues. In nucleotides, the CDR3 is TGCGCCAGCAGCCAAGATGAGGGCGGGCTATCACGGTTCTTC. Translating it yields CASSQDEGGLSRFF.

The rearrangement uses TRBV6-1 and TRBJ1-2; no reliable D call. The V gene lost 10 bases and the J gene lost 8 bases, with 8 bases spanning the gap. This CDR3 is built from 9 residues. Germline V gives CDR1 MNHNS, CDR2 SASEGT. The CDR3 bases are TGTGCCATCTTCTCGGGCTACACCTTC. This encodes CAIFSGYTF.

This clone was seen a few times. CDR3 bases: TGTGCCAGCAGTCGGGGCAGGGGGGACCAAGAGACCCAGTACTTC. The encoded protein is CASSRGRGDQETQYF. The chain has TRBV2 and TRBJ2-5; TRBD1 might be the D (7 bases). With 5 bases removed from V and 0 bases from J, the gap between germline ends came to 13 bases. Germline lookup yields CDR1 SNHLY and CDR2 FYNNEI. The length of the CDR3 is 15 residues.

The J gene is TRBJ2-7, the V gene TRBV5-6; D gene unclear. The germline V gene encodes CDR1 SGHDT and CDR2 YYEEEE. Trimming left V 0 bases short and J 6 bases short, with 4 bases between. The CDR3 is 11 amino acids. CDR3 amino acids: CASSLDLEQYF. CDR3 nucleotide sequence: TGTGCCAGCAGCTTGGATCTCGAGCAGTACTTC.

The chain has TRBV19 and TRBJ2-7; D gene ambiguous. The CDR3 contains 13 residues. Looked up from germline, CDR1 is LNHDA and CDR2 is SQIVND (reference sequence). The germline V and J ends were trimmed by 3 bases and 0 bases, with 6 bases remaining between them. This CDR3 is CASSMGSSYEQYF. In DNA form, the CDR3 reads TGTGCCAGTAGTATGGGCAGCTCCTACGAGCAGTACTTC.

This clone was found a few times. In DNA form, the CDR3 reads TGCAGCGTTAGGAGGGGAAGCTACAATGAGCAGTTCTTC. Encoded protein: CSVRRGSYNEQFF. The genes are TRBV29-1 and TRBJ2-1, with D maybe TRBD2 (6 bases). Germline CDR1 SQVTM, CDR2 ANQGSEA. The CDR3 runs to 13 residues. The germline V and J ends were trimmed by 5 bases and 3 bases, with 11 bases remaining between them.

The chain couples TRBV29-1 to TRBJ2-5; 16 bases align to TRBD2. The CDR3 covers 11 residues. Germline V gene sequence: CDR1 SQVTM, CDR2 ANQGSEA. Germline trimming cut 7 bases from V and 14 bases from J; bases unmatched to any gene: 4. As DNA, the CDR3 is TGCAGCGGCGGGACTAGCGGGGGGGCCTACTTC. Translation gives CSGGTSGGAYF.

This chain joins TRBV6-1 and TRBJ1-1, with TRBD1 as a possible D gene (6 bases). CDR3 length: 13 amino acids. V was clipped by 6 bases and J by 1 base, with 9 bases between them. Germline assignment: CDR1 MNHNS and CDR2 SASEGT. As DNA, the CDR3 is TGTGCCAGCAGCGGGGACACGAACACTGAAGCTTTCTTT. It is translated as CASSGDTNTEAFF.

The chain links TRBV18 to TRBJ1-1; 9 positions match TRBD1. V lost 2 bases, J lost 5 bases, and 9 bases stayed unmatched. Germline loops: CDR1 KGHSH, CDR2 LQKENI. CDR3 length equals 16 residues. The CDR3 coding sequence is TGTGCCAGCTCACCAACCGGGACAGGGAGTGGGACTGAAGCTTTCTTT. Translated, it gives CASSPTGTGSGTEAFF.

The chain links TRBV5-6 to TRBJ2-1; 9 bases line up with TRBD2. CDR1 and CDR2 from the germline V gene are SGHDT and YYEEEE. With 3 bases clipped from V and 3 bases from J, the junction kept 16 bases outside the gene matches. The CDR3 spans 19 residues. CDR3 residues: CASSSLTPRLAAYYNEQFF. In DNA form, the CDR3 reads TGTGCCAGCAGCTCCCTAACCCCCAGACTAGCGGCCTACTACAATGAGCAGTTCTTC.

This sequence joins TRBV30 and TRBJ1-4; 7 bases align to TRBD1. V lost 1 base, J lost 8 bases, and 7 bases stayed unmatched. Looked up from germline, CDR1 is GTSNPN and CDR2 is SVGIG (reference sequence). CDR3 length: 14 residues. The CDR3, as DNA: TGTGCCTGGAGTGCCCGGACAGGCGGGGAAAAACTGTTTTTT. This translates into CAWSARTGGEKLFF.

The V gene is TRBV11-2, the J gene TRBJ1-6; 7 nucleotides match TRBD1. V gave up 1 base and J gave up 8 bases; unmatched junction bases: 5. CDR1 is SGHAT and CDR2 is FQNNGV in the germline V gene. The CDR3 extends over 15 amino acids. This CDR3 is CASSLGQGLDSPLHF. The CDR3 nucleotides read TGTGCCAGCAGCTTAGGACAGGGACTAGATTCACCCCTCCACTTT.

This clone was seen a few times. The chain combines TRBV7-3 with TRBJ2-6, with D maybe TRBD2 (5 bases). From germline, CDR1 is SGHTA and CDR2 FQGTGA. The ends were cut back, 2 bases at V and 0 bases at J, with 11 bases in the middle. The CDR3 is made up of 17 amino acids. The CDR3 nucleotides read TGTGCCAGCAGCTTAGAGGGTCTGTACTCTGGGGCCAACGTCCTGACTTTC. Protein sequence: CASSLEGLYSGANVLTF.

The chain recombines TRBV6-5 with TRBJ2-2; 10 bases align to TRBD1. Germline V gene sequence: CDR1 MNHEY, CDR2 SVGAGI. This CDR3 region has 15 residues. The V segment lost 0 bases and the J segment 13 bases; nucleotides outside the gene matches: 8. CDR3 in amino acids: CASSYSTRQGAGLFF. The CDR3 DNA reads TGTGCCAGCAGTTACTCCACGAGACAGGGGGCCGGGCTGTTTTTT.

J is TRBJ1-2 and V is TRBV5-8; no definite D call. CDR1 and CDR2 (germline): SGHTS, YDEGEE. V lost 0 bases and J 5 bases, leaving 5 bases between the germline ends. This CDR3 comprises 12 residues. The CDR3 here is CASSLGGYGYTF. As DNA, the CDR3 is TGTGCCAGCAGCTTGGGAGGGTATGGCTACACCTTC.

The chain links TRBV27 to TRBJ1-4, with 9 bases fitting TRBD1. The germline gives CDR1 MNHEY, CDR2 SMNVEV (reference sequence). V lost 0 bases to trimming and J lost 8 bases; unmatched junction nucleotides: 10. The CDR3 spans 17 residues. The CDR3 region has the DNA TGTGCCAGCAGTTTATCGACGGGACAGGGTCGACCCGAAAAACTGTTTTTT. Its translation: CASSLSTGQGRPEKLFF. Variable domain in full (rest from reference TRBV27 and TRBJ1-4): EAQVTQNPRYLITVTGKKLTVTCSQNMNHEYMSWYRQDPGLGLRQIYYSMNVEVTDKGDVPEGYKVSRKEKRNFPLILESPSPNQTSLYFCASSLSTGQGRPEKLFFGSGTQLSVL.

The chain is built from TRBV27 and TRBJ2-3; TRBD2 matches at 9 bases. J gave up 7 bases and V 0 bases, and 8 bases lay outside the gene matches. This CDR3 is built from 16 residues. CDR1 is MNHEY and CDR2 is SMNVEV in the germline V gene (reference sequence). The CDR3 coding sequence is TGTGCCAGCAGTTTATCCGGCGGGGGGGCAGGGAATACGCAGTATTTT. It is translated as CASSLSGGGAGNTQYF.